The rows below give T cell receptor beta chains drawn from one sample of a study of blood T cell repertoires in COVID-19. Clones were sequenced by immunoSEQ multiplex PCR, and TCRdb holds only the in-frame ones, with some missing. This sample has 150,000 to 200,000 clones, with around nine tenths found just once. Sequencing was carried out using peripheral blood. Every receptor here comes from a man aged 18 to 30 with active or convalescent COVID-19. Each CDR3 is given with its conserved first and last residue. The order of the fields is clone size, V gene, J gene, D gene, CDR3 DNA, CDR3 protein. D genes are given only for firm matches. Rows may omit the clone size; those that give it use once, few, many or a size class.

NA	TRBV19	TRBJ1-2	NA	TGTGCCACCCTAGTATACGCGGAACGAGGCTATGGCTACACCTTC	CATLVYAERGYGYTF
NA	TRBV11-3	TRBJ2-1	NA	TGTGCCAGCAGCTTTCCGGGACTCACCCTTCGGGAGCAGTTCTTC	CASSFPGLTLREQFF
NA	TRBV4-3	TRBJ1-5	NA	TGCGCCAGCAGCCAAGATCGGAATCAGCCCCAGCATTTT	CASSQDRNQPQHF
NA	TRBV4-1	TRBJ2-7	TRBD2	TGCGCCAGCAGCCAAGATCGCGCGGGAGGGCCCCTCGAGCAGTACTTC	CASSQDRAGGPLEQYF
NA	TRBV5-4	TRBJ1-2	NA	TGTGCCAGCAGCTTTGGACAAACCTATGGCTACACCTTC	CASSFGQTYGYTF
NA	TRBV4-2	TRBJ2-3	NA	TGTGCCAGCAGCCTACAAACCTCAACCTCGGATACGCAGTATTTT	CASSLQTSTSDTQYF
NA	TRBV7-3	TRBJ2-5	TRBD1	TGTGCCAGCAGCATTTCCGGGACAGGGGCCCAAGAGACCCAGTACTTC	CASSISGTGAQETQYF
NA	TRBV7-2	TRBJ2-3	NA	TGTGCCAGCAGCCGGCCCGGGGGCACAGATACGCAGTATTTT	CASSRPGGTDTQYF
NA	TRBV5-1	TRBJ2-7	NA	TGCGCCAGCAGTGATGAATACAGGGCTTCCTACGAGCAGTACTTC	CASSDEYRASYEQYF
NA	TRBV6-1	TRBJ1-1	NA	TGTGCCAGCAGGGAACCCTTGAAAGGGAGTAACACTGAAGCTTTCTTT	CASREPLKGSNTEAFF
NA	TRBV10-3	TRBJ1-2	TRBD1	TGTGCCATCAGTGAATCTTTCCTCGGACAGGGAGGGCAAGATGGCTACACCTTC	CAISESFLGQGGQDGYTF
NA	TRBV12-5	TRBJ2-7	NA	TGTGCTCTCCCCCGGACATCGAACGACGAGCAGTACTTC	CALPRTSNDEQYF
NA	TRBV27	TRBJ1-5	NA	TGTGCCAGCAGTTCGGCGGTTAGCAATCAGCCCCAGCATTTT	CASSSAVSNQPQHF
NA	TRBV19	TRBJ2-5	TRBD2	TGTGCCAGTAGTCAGAGCGGGACTAAAGGTTTCGAGACCCAGTACTTC	CASSQSGTKGFETQYF
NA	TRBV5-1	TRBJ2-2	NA	TGCGCCAGCAGCTTTGGACCAGGGATGAACGGGGAGCTGTTTTTT	CASSFGPGMNGELFF
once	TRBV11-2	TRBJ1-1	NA	TGTGCCAGCAGCTCGGAGACCCTCCTCGAGGCTTTCTTT	CASSSETLLEAFF
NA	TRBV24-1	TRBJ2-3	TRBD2	TGTGCCACCAGTGAGCCGGGAGGGACAGATACGCAGTATTTT	CATSEPGGTDTQYF
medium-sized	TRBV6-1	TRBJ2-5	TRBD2	TGTGCCAGCAGTGAAGGGGAGCGGGGGGGCCACGAGACCCAGTACTTC	CASSEGERGGHETQYF
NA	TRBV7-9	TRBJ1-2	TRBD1	TGTGCCAGCAGCCCGAAGGACAGGGAAGACGGCTACACCTTC	CASSPKDREDGYTF
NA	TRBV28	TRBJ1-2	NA	TGTGCCAGCAGCATAGGGGGTATCGGCTATGGCTACACCTTC	CASSIGGIGYGYTF
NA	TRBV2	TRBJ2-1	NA	TGTGCCAGCAGTTACCCTAGCAATGAGCAGTTCTTC	CASSYPSNEQFF
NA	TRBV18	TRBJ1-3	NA	TGTGCCAGCTCACCAACTTTTACCGTAGGGGCCACCCAATCTGGAAACACCATATATTTT	CASSPTFTVGATQSGNTIYF